The clone carrying this TCR beta chain turned up a few times. This sample was included in a study of T cells in Graves' hyperthyroidism and ophthalmopathy. Amplification targeted TCR beta CDR3 regions from RNA transcripts. First-round RT-PCR of the TCR CDR3 relied on the HTBI primer set. One entry per CDR3 protein results from TCRdb running MiXCR on the multiplex PCR reads. The table has hundreds of thousands of distinct CDR3 sequences, 14% seen once; the top ten hold 9.5% to 13%. The CDR3 runs to 12 residues. CDR1 is MDHEN, CDR2 SYDVKM, per germline. V was shortened by 5 bases and J by 11 bases, with 15 bases between the two germline ends.

The TCR was taken from a woman aged 18-29 years with Graves' hyperthyroidism. The sequencing sample was made of blood. The gene calls are TRBV28 and TRBJ1-1, with D maybe TRBD1 (6 bases). The CDR3 is CASSPHRAGAFF. The CDR3 coding sequence is TGTGCCAGCAGTCCTCACAGGGCCGGGGCTTTCTTT.